The 21 T cell receptor beta chains below come from one sample, sequenced in a study of cytomegalovirus exposure and HLA in healthy donors. The PCR was carried out with 60 Vbeta primers and 13 Jbeta primers. Assay used: immunoSEQ multiplex PCR; TCRdb lists only in-frame clones, some missing. Of 75,000 to 90,000 clones in the sample, around 78% are singletons; the top ten hold around 6%. Sequencing input: PBMCs. The receptors were gathered from a male donor in good health and CMV-seropositive.

This clone was counted between two and nine times. The chain uses TRBV6-5 and TRBJ1-1; TRBD1 matches 7 bases. The CDR3 is 15 residues long. Looked up from germline, CDR1 is MNHEY and CDR2 is SVGAGI. The V gene end was trimmed by 5 bases and the J gene end by 0 bases; junction bases not matched to a gene: 6. The CDR3 here is CASSGLGQLNTEAFF. CDR3 nucleotide sequence: TGTGCCAGCAGTGGATTGGGACAGCTGAACACTGAAGCTTTCTTT.

CDR3 protein: CASTDPGTGREQYF. Written as DNA, the CDR3 is TGTGCCAGCACGGACCCCGGGACAGGGCGCGAGCAGTACTTC. This chain joins TRBV6-5 and TRBJ2-7, with 9 bases identical to TRBD1. CDR1 is MNHEY, CDR2 SVGAGI, per germline. The CDR3 is 14 amino acids. J lost 6 bases, V lost 7 bases, and 10 bases had no gene match.

This chain connects TRBV6-6 to TRBJ2-7; 8 bases map to TRBD2. The CDR3 has 15 residues. V dropped 0 bases and J dropped 6; count of bases not matched to a gene: 7. Germline CDR1 MNHNY, CDR2 SVGAGI (reference sequence). The CDR3 DNA reads as TGTGCCAGCAGTTACTCCTCGGGACTAGGGGGCGAGCAGTACTTC. Encoded protein: CASSYSSGLGGEQYF.

The chain combines TRBV6-5 with TRBJ2-1; D uncertain. Germline CDR1 reads MNHEY; CDR2 reads SVGAGI. The CDR3 has 13 residues. Trimming took 2 bases from V and 12 from J, leaving 14 bases between them. The CDR3 region has the DNA TGTGCCAGCAGTTACCCCGATAGTACTTTGCAGTTCTTC. The encoded protein is CASSYPDSTLQFF.

The chain's CDR3 is CASSPSLLMVSPNEQFF. The CDR3 DNA follows: TGTGCCAGCAGTCCCTCCTTACTGATGGTAAGCCCCAATGAGCAGTTCTTC. The rearrangement joins TRBV27 to TRBJ2-1, with no clear D. The V end lost 5 bases, the J end lost 6 bases, and 23 bases lay between the germline ends. The germline gives CDR1 MNHEY, CDR2 SMNVEV (reference sequence). The CDR3 is 17 residues long.

The V gene is TRBV5-1, the J gene TRBJ2-5; tentative D call: TRBD1 (6 bases). CDR3 size: 15 residues. Trimming pared 4 bases from V and 5 bases from J, leaving 18 bases between. The germline V gene encodes CDR1 SGHRS and CDR2 YFSETQ. CDR3 coding DNA: TGCGCCAGCAGCGTACCGGACAGCAAAGCGGAGACCCAGTACTTC. It yields the protein CASSVPDSKAETQYF.

Worth noting for this clone: The same CDR3 also results from other DNA sequences found in this sample. The rearrangement joins TRBV29-1 to TRBJ1-1, with no clear D. Germline V gene lookup returns CDR1 SQVTM and CDR2 ANQGSEA. CDR3 length: 11 amino acids. Deletions cut 5 bases from V and 5 bases from J, with 9 bases between. This CDR3 is CSVRVDTEAFF. The DNA for the CDR3 is TGCAGCGTTCGGGTAGATACTGAAGCTTTCTTT.

The genes are TRBV10-3 and TRBJ2-3, with 13 bases aligning to TRBD2. Germline V CDR1 and CDR2: ENHRY, SYGVKD. V lost 6 bases and J lost 3; bases outside the gene matches: 12. CDR3 size: 18 residues. CDR3 amino acids: CAIRDLLMTSGRTDTQYF. The DNA of the CDR3 is TGTGCCATCAGGGATCTTCTGATGACTAGCGGGAGGACAGATACGCAGTATTTT.

V usage is TRBV19 and J usage is TRBJ1-1, with D unclear. Trimming cost V 6 bases and J 1 base, with 6 bases left between them. The CDR3 contains 12 residues. From germline, CDR1 is LNHDA and CDR2 SQIVND (reference sequence). CDR3 in DNA: TGTGCCAGTAGATACGGGAACACTGAAGCTTTCTTT. Its translation: CASRYGNTEAFF.

V and J are TRBV6-5 and TRBJ1-1; no definite D call. Trimming removed 6 bases at V and 1 base at J, with 9 bases between. This CDR3 has 13 amino acids. Germline CDR1 and CDR2: MNHEY and SVGAGI. The CDR3 DNA follows: TGTGCCAGCAGCTTCGACACGAACACTGAAGCTTTCTTT. Translated, it gives CASSFDTNTEAFF.

The rearrangement uses TRBV28 and TRBJ2-5; 13 bases align to TRBD2. This CDR3 spans 16 amino acids. Trimming at V came to 4 bases and at J to 4 bases, leaving 6 bases not matched to a gene. Germline V lookup: CDR1 MDHEN, CDR2 SYDVKM. The CDR3 loop reads CASSSSGTSGAETQYF. In DNA, the CDR3 is TGTGCCAGCAGTTCTTCCGGGACTAGCGGGGCAGAGACCCAGTACTTC.

This clone was counted between two and nine times. The V and J genes are TRBV6-5 and TRBJ1-6; 7 bases map to TRBD1. The germline gives CDR1 MNHEY, CDR2 SVGAGI. Unmatched junction bases numbered 4, after V lost 2 bases and J lost 9 bases. The CDR3 contains 14 residues. This CDR3 is CASSYTTGVSPLHF. The CDR3 nucleotides read TGTGCCAGCAGTTACACTACAGGGGTTTCACCCCTCCACTTT.

This clone showed up just once. The V gene is TRBV10-3, the J gene TRBJ2-7; possible D gene TRBD2, 5 bases. Trimming pared 0 bases from V and 7 bases from J, leaving 10 bases between. This CDR3 spans 13 amino acids. Germline CDR1 reads ENHRY; CDR2 reads SYGVKD. The CDR3 coding sequence is TGTGCCATCAGTGAGTCGTCCCCGGGGGAGCAGTACTTC. Residues: CAISESSPGEQYF.

The V gene is TRBV15, the J gene TRBJ1-2, with TRBD1 matching over 7 bases. V trimming: 0 bases; J trimming: 3 bases; junction bases outside the gene matches: 4. The CDR3 runs to 15 residues. The germline V gene has CDR1 LNHNV and CDR2 YYDKDF (reference sequence). This CDR3 is CATSRDGRGDYGYTF. CDR3 DNA sequence: TGTGCCACCAGCAGAGATGGCAGGGGGGACTATGGCTACACCTTC.

The chain has TRBV5-6 and TRBJ1-6; TRBD1 agrees at 7 bases. The germline gives CDR1 SGHDT, CDR2 YYEEEE. CDR3 length: 14 residues. V gave up 4 bases and J gave up 8 bases; unmatched junction bases: 6. CDR3 in DNA: TGTGCCAGCAGCCTCCGGGACAGTTATTCACCCCTCCACTTT. The encoded protein is CASSLRDSYSPLHF.

The V and J genes are TRBV6-1 and TRBJ1-4; D gene unclear. Trimming removed 0 bases from V and 8 bases from J, with 10 bases in between. The CDR3 is 14 amino acids. Germline assignment: CDR1 MNHNS and CDR2 SASEGT. This chain's CDR3 is CASSEAIGREKLFF. The CDR3 nucleotides read TGTGCCAGCAGTGAAGCGATTGGTCGGGAAAAACTGTTTTTT.

The V and J genes are TRBV6-5 and TRBJ1-6, with D tentatively TRBD1 (6 bases). The CDR3 sequence is 13 residues long. Per germline, CDR1 MNHEY and CDR2 SVGAGI. V shed 7 bases and J shed 9 bases, with 13 bases lying between them. The CDR3 DNA reads as TGTGCCAGCACAGGGGCAGGTGGTTCACCCCTCCACTTT. It encodes CASTGAGGSPLHF.

The CDR3 here is CASQGTDTQYF. CDR3 nucleotide sequence: TGTGCCAGTCAGGGTACAGATACGCAGTATTTT. The chain is built from TRBV10-3 and TRBJ2-3, with a tentative D call TRBD1 (5 bases). This CDR3 is built from 11 residues. Per germline, CDR1 ENHRY and CDR2 SYGVKD. V was shortened by 10 bases and J by 3 bases, with 8 bases between the two germline ends.

V and J are TRBV5-1 and TRBJ1-5, with 9 bases aligning to TRBD1. V lost 4 bases to trimming and J lost 6 bases; unmatched junction nucleotides: 8. CDR1 and CDR2 (germline): SGHRS, YFSETQ. CDR3 length equals 15 residues. DNA of the CDR3: TGCGCCAGCAGCGAACAGGGGGCTGAGAGTCAGCCCCAGCATTTT. Its protein is CASSEQGAESQPQHF. The full variable domain, completed using reference TRBV5-1 and TRBJ1-5, is KAGVTQTPRYLIKTRGQQVTLSCSPISGHRSVSWYQQTPGQGLQFLFEYFSETQRNKGNFPGRFSGRQFSNSRSEMNVSTLELGDSALYLCASSEQGAESQPQHFGDGTRLSIL.

V is TRBV7-2 and J is TRBJ2-7, with 11 bases lining up with TRBD2. The V gene end was trimmed by 2 bases and the J gene end by 2 bases; junction bases not matched to a gene: 2. Germline V gene sequence: CDR1 SGHTA, CDR2 FQGNSA. This CDR3 is built from 15 residues. In nucleotides, the CDR3 is TGTGCCAGCAGCTTACAACTAGCGGGGGCCTACGAGCAGTACTTC. It encodes CASSLQLAGAYEQYF.

The V and J genes are TRBV19 and TRBJ1-3; TRBD1 is a possible D gene (5 bases). This CDR3 has 12 residues. Germline V gene data show CDR1 as LNHDA and CDR2 as SQIVND (reference sequence). Trimming left V 10 bases short and J 4 bases short, with 11 bases between. Here the CDR3 reads CATKTDGNTIYF. CDR3 in DNA: TGTGCCACTAAGACAGACGGAAACACCATATATTTT.